Here is one T cell receptor beta chain with its context. Its antigen is currently unknown. Generated by immunoSEQ multiplex PCR, the TCRdb table keeps only in-frame clones and is missing some. This sample has under 300,000 clones, with 65% to 70% found just once. The source of the sample is a study of shared clonotypes between healthy human individuals. About the study: Every donor yielded three CD4 naive, three CD4 memory, two CD8 naive and one CD8 memory plate. Findings and caveats of the study: Naive subsets generally had larger estimated richness than memory subsets. Clonotype sharing among the donors was expected to vary with sequencing depth.

The CDR3 is 13 residues long. Germline trimming cut 10 bases from V and 3 bases from J; bases unmatched to any gene: 1. Germline CDR1 is MNHNY and CDR2 is SVGAGI (reference sequence). Sequenced sample: memory CD4+ T cells sorted from blood. Subset denoted: CD45RA-negative fraction. The chain joins TRBV6-6 to TRBJ2-2, with 11 bases identical to TRBD2. The TCR comes from a man younger than 45 in good health. In DNA, the CDR3 is TGTGCCACGGGACTAGCGGACACCGGGGAGCTGTTTTTT. Amino acid sequence: CATGLADTGELFF.